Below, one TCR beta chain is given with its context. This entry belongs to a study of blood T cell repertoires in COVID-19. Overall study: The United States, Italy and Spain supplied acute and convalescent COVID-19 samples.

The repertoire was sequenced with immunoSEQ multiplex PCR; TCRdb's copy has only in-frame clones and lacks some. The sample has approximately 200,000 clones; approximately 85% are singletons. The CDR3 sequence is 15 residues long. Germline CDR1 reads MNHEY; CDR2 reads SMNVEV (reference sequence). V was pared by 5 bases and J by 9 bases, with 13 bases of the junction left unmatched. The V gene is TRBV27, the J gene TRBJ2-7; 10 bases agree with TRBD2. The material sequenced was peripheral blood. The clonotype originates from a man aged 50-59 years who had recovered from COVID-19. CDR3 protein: CASSMSAGGRLGQYF. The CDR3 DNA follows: TGTGCCAGCAGTATGTCAGCGGGAGGGCGTTTGGGGCAGTACTTC.